These 17 T cell receptor beta chains were all obtained from the same sample, sequenced in a study of cytomegalovirus exposure and HLA in healthy donors. PCR was performed using 60 Vbeta and 13 Jbeta primers. The protocol was immunoSEQ multiplex PCR, while the TCRdb copy is restricted to in-frame clones and leaves out a portion. Of 120,000 to 150,000 clones listed, roughly three quarters are singletons. The sequencing input was PBMCs. The receptors here all came from a man between 18 and 29 years old in good health and CMV-seronegative.

In this sample, this clone turned up a few times. This chain joins TRBV10-3 and TRBJ1-1; no clear D. The CDR3 extends over 12 amino acids. Germline assignment: CDR1 ENHRY and CDR2 SYGVKD. The ends were cut back, 3 bases at V and 5 bases at J, with 7 bases in the middle. The CDR3 region is CAISDPQTEAFF. DNA of the CDR3: TGTGCCATCAGTGACCCCCAGACTGAAGCTTTCTTT.

The V call is TRBV19, the J call TRBJ1-1; D unresolved. Trimming stripped 1 base from V and 4 bases from J, with 4 bases between. The CDR3 contains 12 residues. The germline V gene encodes CDR1 LNHDA and CDR2 SQIVND (reference sequence). DNA of the CDR3: TGTGCCAGTAGTATAGGCAGCACTGAAGCTTTCTTT. Translating it yields CASSIGSTEAFF. Based on the CDR3 plus reference TRBV19 and TRBJ1-1, the full variable domain is DGGITQSPKYLFRKEGQNVTLSCEQNLNHDAMYWYRQDPGQGLRLIYYSQIVNDFQKGDIAEGYSVSREKKESFPLTVTSAQKNPTAFYLCASSIGSTEAFFGQGTRLTVV.

This clone was detected once. This sequence joins TRBV6-5 and TRBJ2-7; D gene uncertain. V gave up 5 bases and J gave up 2 bases, with 10 bases separating them. Germline CDR1 MNHEY, CDR2 SVGAGI. This CDR3 has 13 residues. Here the CDR3 reads CASSPGPAYEQYF. Written as DNA, the CDR3 is TGTGCCAGCAGTCCCGGTCCGGCCTACGAGCAGTACTTC.

This clone has just a few counts. The gene calls are TRBV6-5 and TRBJ1-1; no firm D call. The CDR3 is made up of 15 amino acids. Germline values: CDR1 MNHEY, CDR2 SVGAGI. Trimming stripped 0 bases from V and 2 bases from J, with 10 bases between. The CDR3 bases are TGTGCCAGCAGTTACTCCCCGTCCTCTAACACTGAAGCTTTCTTT. Amino acid sequence: CASSYSPSSNTEAFF.

The chain joins TRBV9 to TRBJ2-5; 12 bases align to TRBD1. The end of the DNA fits TRBJ2-7 better, so the J call may be wrong. This CDR3 region has 17 residues. Per the germline V gene, CDR1 is SGDLS and CDR2 is YYNGEE. For the CDR3, the DNA is TGTGCCAGCAGCCTACATTCCTCGGGACAGGGGGCCCACGAGCAGTACTTC. The encoded protein is CASSLHSSGQGAHEQYF.

This clone was seen only a few times. This rearrangement joins TRBV10-3 to TRBJ1-4; the match to TRBD1 covers 8 bases. The CDR3 extends over 14 amino acids. Per germline, CDR1 ENHRY and CDR2 SYGVKD. The V gene end was trimmed by 6 bases and the J gene end by 8 bases; junction bases not matched to a gene: 8. This chain's CDR3 is CAISRTGPAEKLFF. CDR3 nucleotides: TGTGCCATCAGCCGGACAGGGCCAGCGGAAAAACTGTTTTTT.

This chain links TRBV27 with TRBJ1-3, with TRBD1 identical over 7 bases. The V gene end was trimmed by 6 bases and the J gene end by 0 bases; junction bases not matched to a gene: 2. Germline V lookup: CDR1 MNHEY, CDR2 SMNVEV (reference sequence). This CDR3 is built from 14 residues. CDR3 bases: TGTGCCAGCAGGCCAGGGGGCTCTGGAAACACCATATATTTT. It yields the protein CASRPGGSGNTIYF.

The V gene is TRBV6-1, the J gene TRBJ2-5; D may be TRBD1 (5 bases). Germline V lookup: CDR1 MNHNS, CDR2 SASEGT. Between the trimmed V and J ends, which lost 8 bases and 0 bases, there was a span of 10 bases. The CDR3 length is 13 residues. The CDR3 DNA is TGTGCCAGCGGAACAGGAGACCAAGAGACCCAGTACTTC. Translation gives CASGTGDQETQYF.

The chain has TRBV7-8 and TRBJ2-4, with D possibly TRBD2 on 6 matching bases. CDR3 length: 14 residues. Germline CDR1 and CDR2: SGHVS and FQNEAQ. V dropped 3 bases and J dropped 7 bases, with 13 bases sitting between them. The CDR3 DNA sequence: TGTGCCAGCAGCTTGGGTCATCGGGGGAACATTCAGTACTTC. This encodes CASSLGHRGNIQYF.

The rearrangement joins TRBV5-1 to TRBJ2-7; D perhaps matches TRBD2 (5 bases). CDR1 is SGHRS, CDR2 YFSETQ, per germline. CDR3 length equals 14 residues. V gave up 3 bases and J gave up 3 bases, with 13 bases separating them. CDR3 in amino acids: CASSSGIAFYEQYF. CDR3 DNA: TGCGCCAGCAGCTCCGGGATCGCCTTCTACGAGCAGTACTTC.

The chain has TRBV7-6 and TRBJ2-7; 9 bases map to TRBD1. The CDR3 extends over 15 amino acids. Germline loops: CDR1 SGHVS, CDR2 FNYEAQ. V shed 5 bases, J shed 0 bases, and the junction held 5 bases outside the gene matches. The CDR3 DNA follows: TGTGCCAGCAGCCATGGACAGGGGAGCTCCTACGAGCAGTACTTC. Its protein is CASSHGQGSSYEQYF.

A few counts support this clone. The chain links TRBV2 to TRBJ1-2, with D maybe TRBD1 (5 bases). V lost 3 bases and J lost 2, with 13 bases in between. CDR1 is SNHLY and CDR2 is FYNNEI in the germline V gene. The CDR3 spans 15 residues. CDR3 bases: TGTGCCAGCAGTGAGTTTCAGGGTAGGAACTATGGCTACACCTTC. This translates into CASSEFQGRNYGYTF.

As regards this clone: A junction end diverges from the germline sequence, so it may reflect a read error. The chain's CDR3 is CSSSPPFGTAGAAFF. The CDR3 DNA reads TGTTCCAGCAGCCCCCCCTTTGGGACAGCCGGAGCCGCTTTCTTT. The chain recombines TRBV7-9 with TRBJ1-1; 7 bases are shared with TRBD1. This CDR3 spans 15 amino acids. Germline lookup yields CDR1 SEHNR and CDR2 FQNEAQ (reference sequence).

The rearrangement uses TRBV6-5 and TRBJ1-2; 11 nucleotides align to TRBD1. The CDR3 consists of 15 residues. The V segment lost 6 bases and the J segment 4 bases; nucleotides outside the gene matches: 7. Germline V gives CDR1 MNHEY, CDR2 SVGAGI. The CDR3 DNA sequence: TGTGCCAGCAGAAACCCGGACAGGGGGCCCTATGGCTACACCTTC. The encoded protein is CASRNPDRGPYGYTF.

V gene TRBV5-5 combines with J gene TRBJ2-7, with D unclear. The CDR3 loop spans 12 amino acids. V lost 4 bases to trimming and J lost 5 bases, with 10 bases between them. Germline V gene lookup returns CDR1 SGHKS and CDR2 YYEKEE (reference sequence). The CDR3, as DNA: TGTGCCAGCAGCCCCGCGTCGGACGAGCAGTACTTC. Translated, it gives CASSPASDEQYF.

The chain has TRBV5-4 and TRBJ2-7; 7 bases are a match to TRBD1. The germline V gene has CDR1 SGHNT and CDR2 YYREEE (reference sequence). V shed 1 base and J 4 bases; nucleotides not matched to a gene: 5. The CDR3 spans 14 residues. Written as DNA, the CDR3 is TGTGCCAGCAGCTTGACGGGACAGATTTACGAGCAGTACTTC. This codes for CASSLTGQIYEQYF.

The chain has TRBV7-2 and TRBJ2-3; 10 positions match TRBD2. The germline V gene encodes CDR1 SGHTA and CDR2 FQGNSA. Trimming took 2 bases from V and 3 from J; bases not matched to a gene: 8. This CDR3 comprises 17 residues. The CDR3 loop is CASSLRSGGAGTDTQYF. CDR3 DNA sequence: TGTGCCAGCAGCTTACGAAGCGGGGGGGCCGGGACAGATACGCAGTATTTT.